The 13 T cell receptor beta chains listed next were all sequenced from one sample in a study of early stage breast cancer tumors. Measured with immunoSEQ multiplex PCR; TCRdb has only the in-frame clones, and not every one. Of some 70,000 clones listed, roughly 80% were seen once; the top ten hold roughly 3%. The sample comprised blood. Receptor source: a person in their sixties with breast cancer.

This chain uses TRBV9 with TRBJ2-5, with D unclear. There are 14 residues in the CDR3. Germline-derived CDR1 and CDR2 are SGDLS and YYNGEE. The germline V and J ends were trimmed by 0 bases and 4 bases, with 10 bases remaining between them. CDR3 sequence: CASSVGLASETQYF. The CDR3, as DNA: TGTGCCAGCAGCGTAGGATTGGCCTCAGAGACCCAGTACTTC.

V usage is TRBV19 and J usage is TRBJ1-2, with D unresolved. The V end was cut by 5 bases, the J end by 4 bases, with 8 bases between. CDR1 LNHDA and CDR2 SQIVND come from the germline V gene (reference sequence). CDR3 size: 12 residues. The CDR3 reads CASSPDSYGYTF. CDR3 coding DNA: TGTGCCAGTAGTCCTGACTCCTATGGCTACACCTTC. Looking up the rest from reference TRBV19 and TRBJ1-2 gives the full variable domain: DGGITQSPKYLFRKEGQNVTLSCEQNLNHDAMYWYRQDPGQGLRLIYYSQIVNDFQKGDIAEGYSVSREKKESFPLTVTSAQKNPTAFYLCASSPDSYGYTFGSGTRLTVV.

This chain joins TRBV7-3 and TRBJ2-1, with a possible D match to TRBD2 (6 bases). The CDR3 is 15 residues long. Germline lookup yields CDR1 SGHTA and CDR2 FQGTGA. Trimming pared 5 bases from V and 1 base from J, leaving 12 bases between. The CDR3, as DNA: TGTGCCAGCAGCCCCCTTGGAGGGTCCTACAATGAGCAGTTCTTC. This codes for CASSPLGGSYNEQFF.

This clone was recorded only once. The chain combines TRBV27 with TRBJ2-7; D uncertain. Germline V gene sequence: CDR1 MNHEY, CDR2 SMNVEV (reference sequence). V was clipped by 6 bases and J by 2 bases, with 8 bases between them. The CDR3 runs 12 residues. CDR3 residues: CASSHSAYEQYF. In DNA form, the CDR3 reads TGTGCCAGCAGCCATTCTGCCTACGAGCAGTACTTC.

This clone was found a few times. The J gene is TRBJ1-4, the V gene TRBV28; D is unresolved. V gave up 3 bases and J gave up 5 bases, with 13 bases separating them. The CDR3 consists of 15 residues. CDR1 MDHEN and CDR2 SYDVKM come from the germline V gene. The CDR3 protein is CASSLLAAKNEKLFF. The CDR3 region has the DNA TGTGCCAGCAGTTTGTTGGCCGCGAAAAATGAAAAACTGTTTTTT.

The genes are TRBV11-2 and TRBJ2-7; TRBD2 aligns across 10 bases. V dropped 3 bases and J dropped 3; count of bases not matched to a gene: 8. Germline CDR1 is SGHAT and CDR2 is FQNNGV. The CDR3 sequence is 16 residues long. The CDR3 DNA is TGTGCCAGCAGCTTGGGTACCCTAGCGGGAGTCTACGAGCAGTACTTC. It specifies CASSLGTLAGVYEQYF.

This CDR3 reads CASSPVLAGGETQYF. The CDR3 DNA reads as TGTGCCAGCAGCCCCGTTCTAGCGGGAGGCGAGACCCAGTACTTC. J is TRBJ2-5 and V is TRBV7-9; 11 positions match TRBD2. The CDR3 extends over 15 amino acids. V was clipped by 5 bases and J by 5 bases; unmatched bases: 7. The germline gives CDR1 SEHNR, CDR2 FQNEAQ (reference sequence). The full variable domain, its missing parts supplied by reference TRBV7-9 and TRBJ2-5, is DTGVSQNPRHKITKRGQNVTFRCDPISEHNRLYWYRQTLGQGPEFLTYFQNEAQLEKSRLLSDRFSAERPKGSFSTLEIQRTEQGDSAMYLCASSPVLAGGETQYFGPGTRLLVL.

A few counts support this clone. This CDR3 is CASSLDGGGKLFF. CDR3 DNA: TGCGCCAGCAGCCTGGATGGGGGTGGAAAACTGTTTTTT. V usage is TRBV5-1 and J usage is TRBJ1-4; TRBD1 is a possible D gene (5 bases). Germline assignment: CDR1 SGHRS and CDR2 YFSETQ. The length of the CDR3 is 13 residues. V gave up 4 bases and J gave up 10 bases, with 14 bases separating them.

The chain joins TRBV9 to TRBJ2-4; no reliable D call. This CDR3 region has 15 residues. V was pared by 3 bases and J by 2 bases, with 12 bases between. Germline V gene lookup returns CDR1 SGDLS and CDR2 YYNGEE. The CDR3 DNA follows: TGTGCCAGCAGCGCCCTACTGGGTCCCAAAAACATTCAGTACTTC. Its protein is CASSALLGPKNIQYF.

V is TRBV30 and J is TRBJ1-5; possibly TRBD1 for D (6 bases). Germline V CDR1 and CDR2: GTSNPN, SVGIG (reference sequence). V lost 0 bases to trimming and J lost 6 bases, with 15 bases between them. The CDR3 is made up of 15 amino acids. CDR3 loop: CAWSVRRGSGQPQHF. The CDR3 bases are TGTGCCTGGAGTGTACGGAGGGGGTCGGGTCAGCCCCAGCATTTT.

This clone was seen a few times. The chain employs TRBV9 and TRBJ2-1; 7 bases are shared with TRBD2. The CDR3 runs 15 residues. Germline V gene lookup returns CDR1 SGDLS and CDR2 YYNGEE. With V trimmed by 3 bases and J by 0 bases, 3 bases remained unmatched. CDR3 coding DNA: TGTGCCAGCAGCGGCGGGGGAAGCTCCTACAATGAGCAGTTCTTC. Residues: CASSGGGSSYNEQFF.

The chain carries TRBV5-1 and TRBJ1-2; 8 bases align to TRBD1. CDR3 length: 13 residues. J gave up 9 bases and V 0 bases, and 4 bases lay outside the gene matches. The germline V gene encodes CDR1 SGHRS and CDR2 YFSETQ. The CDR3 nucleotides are TGCGCCAGCAGCTTGGTCCAGGGGGCTAGCTACACCTTC. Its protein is CASSLVQGASYTF.

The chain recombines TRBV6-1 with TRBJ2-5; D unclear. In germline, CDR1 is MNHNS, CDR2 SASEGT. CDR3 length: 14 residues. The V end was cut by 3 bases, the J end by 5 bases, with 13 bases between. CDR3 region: CASSDSTGGETQYF. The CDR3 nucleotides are TGTGCCAGCAGTGACTCCACGGGTGGGGAGACCCAGTACTTC.